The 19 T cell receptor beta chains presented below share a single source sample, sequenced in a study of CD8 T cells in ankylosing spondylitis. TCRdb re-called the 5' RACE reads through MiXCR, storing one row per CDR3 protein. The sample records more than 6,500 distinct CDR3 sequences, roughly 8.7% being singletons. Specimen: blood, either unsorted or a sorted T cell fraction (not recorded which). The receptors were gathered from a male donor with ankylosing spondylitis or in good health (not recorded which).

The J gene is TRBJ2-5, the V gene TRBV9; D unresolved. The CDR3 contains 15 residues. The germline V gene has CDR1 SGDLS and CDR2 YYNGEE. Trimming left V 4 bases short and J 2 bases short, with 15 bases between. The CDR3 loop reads CASSPEALLQETQYF. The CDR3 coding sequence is TGTGCCAGCAGCCCAGAGGCGCTGTTACAAGAGACCCAGTACTTC.

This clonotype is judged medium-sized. CDR3 in DNA: TGTGCCAGCAGCGTAGCTAAGGATGGGGGGGGCACCGGGGAGCTGTTTTTT. Translating it yields CASSVAKDGGGTGELFF. The chain joins TRBV9 to TRBJ2-2, with 7 bases fitting TRBD2. The CDR3 sequence is 17 residues long. V shed 0 bases and J 4 bases; nucleotides not matched to a gene: 9. The germline gives CDR1 SGDLS, CDR2 YYNGEE.

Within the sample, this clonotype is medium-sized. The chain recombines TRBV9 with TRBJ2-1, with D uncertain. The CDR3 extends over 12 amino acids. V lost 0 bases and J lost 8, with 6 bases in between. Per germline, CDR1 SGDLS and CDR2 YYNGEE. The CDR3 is CASSVAYHEQFF. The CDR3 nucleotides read TGTGCCAGCAGCGTAGCGTATCATGAGCAGTTCTTC. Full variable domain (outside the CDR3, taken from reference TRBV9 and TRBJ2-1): DSGVTQTPKHLITATGQRVTLRCSPRSGDLSVYWYQQSLDQGLQFLIQYYNGEERAKGNILERFSAQQFPDLHSELNLSSLELGDSALYFCASSVAYHEQFFGPGTRLTVL.

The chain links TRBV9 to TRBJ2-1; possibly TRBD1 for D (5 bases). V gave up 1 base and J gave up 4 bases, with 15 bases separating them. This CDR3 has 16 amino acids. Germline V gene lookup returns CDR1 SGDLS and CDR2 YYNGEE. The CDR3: CASSVTGFGPYNEQFF. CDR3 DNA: TGTGCCAGCAGCGTAACAGGATTTGGACCATACAATGAGCAGTTCTTC.

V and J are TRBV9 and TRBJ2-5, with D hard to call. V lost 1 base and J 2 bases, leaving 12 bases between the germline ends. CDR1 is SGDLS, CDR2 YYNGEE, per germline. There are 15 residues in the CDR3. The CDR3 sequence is CASSVSSSKQETQYF. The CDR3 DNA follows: TGTGCCAGCAGCGTATCCTCGTCGAAACAAGAGACCCAGTACTTC.

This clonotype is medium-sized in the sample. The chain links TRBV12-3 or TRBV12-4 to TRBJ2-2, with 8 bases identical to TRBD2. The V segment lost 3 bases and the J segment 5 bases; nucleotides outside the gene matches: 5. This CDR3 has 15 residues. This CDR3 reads CASSFGGGNTGELFF. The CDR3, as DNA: TGTGCCAGCAGTTTCGGCGGGGGGAATACCGGGGAGCTGTTTTTT.

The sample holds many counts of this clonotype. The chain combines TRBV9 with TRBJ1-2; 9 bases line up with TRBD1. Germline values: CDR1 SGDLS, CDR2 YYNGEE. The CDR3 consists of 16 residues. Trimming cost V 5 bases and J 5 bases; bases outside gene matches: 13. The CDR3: CASSGTGQGLDYGYTF. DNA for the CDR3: TGTGCCAGCAGTGGAACGGGACAGGGACTCGATTATGGCTACACCTTC. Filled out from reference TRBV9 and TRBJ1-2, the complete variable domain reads DSGVTQTPKHLITATGQRVTLRCSPRSGDLSVYWYQQSLDQGLQFLIQYYNGEERAKGNILERFSAQQFPDLHSELNLSSLELGDSALYFCASSGTGQGLDYGYTFGSGTRLTVV.

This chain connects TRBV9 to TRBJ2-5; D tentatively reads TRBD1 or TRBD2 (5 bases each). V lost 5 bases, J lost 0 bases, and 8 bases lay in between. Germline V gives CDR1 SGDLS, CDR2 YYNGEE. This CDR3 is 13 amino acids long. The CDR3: CASSEGNQETQYF. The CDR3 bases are TGTGCCAGCAGTGAGGGGAACCAAGAGACCCAGTACTTC.

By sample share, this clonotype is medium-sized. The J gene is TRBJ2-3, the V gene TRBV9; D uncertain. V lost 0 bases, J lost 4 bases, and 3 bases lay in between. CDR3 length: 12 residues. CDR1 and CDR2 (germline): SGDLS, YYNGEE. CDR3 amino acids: CASSVGADTQYF. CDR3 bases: TGTGCCAGCAGCGTAGGGGCAGATACGCAGTATTTT.

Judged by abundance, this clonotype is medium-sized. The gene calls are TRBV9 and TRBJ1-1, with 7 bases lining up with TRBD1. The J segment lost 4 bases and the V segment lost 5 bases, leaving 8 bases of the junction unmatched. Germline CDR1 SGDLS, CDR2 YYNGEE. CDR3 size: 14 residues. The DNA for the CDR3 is TGTGCCAGCAGTGCCGGACAGGAACTCACTGAAGCTTTCTTT. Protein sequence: CASSAGQELTEAFF.

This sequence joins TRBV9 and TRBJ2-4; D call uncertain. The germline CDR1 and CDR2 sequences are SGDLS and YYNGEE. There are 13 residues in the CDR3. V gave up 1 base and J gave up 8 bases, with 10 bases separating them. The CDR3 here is CASSVNNRDIQYF. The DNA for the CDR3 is TGTGCCAGCAGCGTAAACAACCGGGACATTCAGTACTTC.

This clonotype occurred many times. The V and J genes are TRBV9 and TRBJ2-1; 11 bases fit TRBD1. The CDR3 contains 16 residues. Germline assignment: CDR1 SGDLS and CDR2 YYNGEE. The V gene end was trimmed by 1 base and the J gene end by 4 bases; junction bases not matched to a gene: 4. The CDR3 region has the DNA TGTGCCAGCAGCGTACCCGGGACAGGGGGATACAATGAGCAGTTCTTC. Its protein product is CASSVPGTGGYNEQFF.

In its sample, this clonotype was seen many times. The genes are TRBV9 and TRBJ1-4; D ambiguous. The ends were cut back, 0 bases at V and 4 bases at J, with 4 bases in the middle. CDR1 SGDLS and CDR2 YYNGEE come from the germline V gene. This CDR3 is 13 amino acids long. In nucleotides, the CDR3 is TGTGCCAGCAGCGTAGGGGATAATGAAAAACTGTTTTTT. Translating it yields CASSVGDNEKLFF.

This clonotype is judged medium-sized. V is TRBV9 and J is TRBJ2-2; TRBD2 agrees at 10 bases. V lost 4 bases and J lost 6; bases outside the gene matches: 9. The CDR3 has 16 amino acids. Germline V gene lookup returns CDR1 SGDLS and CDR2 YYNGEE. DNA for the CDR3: TGTGCCAGCAGCTCCCCGAGCGGGGGGGCCGCCGGGGAGCTGTTTTTT. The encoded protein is CASSSPSGGAAGELFF.

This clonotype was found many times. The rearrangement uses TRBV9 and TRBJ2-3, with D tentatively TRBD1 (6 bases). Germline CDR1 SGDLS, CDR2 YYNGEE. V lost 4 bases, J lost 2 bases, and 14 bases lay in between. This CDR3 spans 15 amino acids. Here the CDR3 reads CASSPGTSTTDTQYF. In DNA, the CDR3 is TGTGCCAGCAGCCCCGGGACATCCACCACAGATACGCAGTATTTT.

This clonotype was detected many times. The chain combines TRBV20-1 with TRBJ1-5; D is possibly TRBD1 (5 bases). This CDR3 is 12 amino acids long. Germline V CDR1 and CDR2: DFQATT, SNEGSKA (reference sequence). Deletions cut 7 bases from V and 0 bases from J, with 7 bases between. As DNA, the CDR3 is TGCAGTGAGAGGGGTAGCAATCAGCCCCAGCATTTT. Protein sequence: CSERGSNQPQHF.

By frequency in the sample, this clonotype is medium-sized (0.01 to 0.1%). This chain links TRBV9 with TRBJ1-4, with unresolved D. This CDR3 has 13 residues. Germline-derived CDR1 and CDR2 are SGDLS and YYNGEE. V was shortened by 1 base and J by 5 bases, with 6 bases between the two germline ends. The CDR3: CASSVLENEKLFF. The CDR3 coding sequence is TGTGCCAGCAGCGTACTGGAAAATGAAAAACTGTTTTTT.

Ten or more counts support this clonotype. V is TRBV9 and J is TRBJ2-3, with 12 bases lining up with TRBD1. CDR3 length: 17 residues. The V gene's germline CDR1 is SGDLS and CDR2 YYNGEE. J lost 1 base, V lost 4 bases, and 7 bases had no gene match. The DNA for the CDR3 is TGTGCCAGCAGCACTACCGGGACAGGGGGCGGCACAGATACGCAGTATTTT. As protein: CASSTTGTGGGTDTQYF.

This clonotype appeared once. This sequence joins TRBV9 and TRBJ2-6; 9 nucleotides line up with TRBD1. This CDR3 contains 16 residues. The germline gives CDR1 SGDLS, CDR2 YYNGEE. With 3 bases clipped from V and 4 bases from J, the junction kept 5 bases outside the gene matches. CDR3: CASSAGTGSGANVLTF. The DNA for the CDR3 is TGTGCCAGCAGCGCCGGGACAGGGTCCGGGGCCAACGTCCTGACTTTC.